The rows below give T cell receptor beta chains drawn from one sample of a study of low-dose radiotherapy and immunotherapy resistance in tumors. Each CDR3 protein gets one entry after TCRdb re-called the reads with MiXCR. The sample contains around 68,000 distinct CDR3 sequences, about a quarter of which appear only once. Sequenced material: PBMCs, taken before treatment. Receptors were obtained from a male donor with rectosigmoid adenocarcinoma. The CDR3 runs from the conserved cysteine through the conserved F or W. D genes are given only for firm matches. The size of a clone is reported for some rows only, either as once, few or many, or as a class for expanded clones.

d_call	v_call	cdr3_length	clone_size	j_call	cdr3_nt	cdr3_aa
.	TRBV20-1	13	many	TRBJ2-5	TGCAGAGGGGGGCTAGCAGGCAGAGAGACCCAGTACTTC	CRGGLAGRETQYF
TRBD2	TRBV7-8	17	.	TRBJ2-1	TGTGCCAGCAGCTTTGGACCTACTAGCGGCCCCTACAATGAGCAGTTCTTC	CASSFGPTSGPYNEQFF
TRBD2	TRBV6-2/TRBV6-3	19	many	TRBJ2-3	TGTGCCAGCAGTTACGGGGGACTAGCGGGAGTCGGTGGGACAGATACGCAGTATTTT	CASSYGGLAGVGGTDTQYF
.	TRBV12-3/TRBV12-4	14	.	TRBJ1-4	.	CASSSGLNEKLFFF
.	TRBV6-2/TRBV6-3	15	.	TRBJ2-7	TGTGCCAGCAGCAGTTACAGGGAGCGCCTAGGCGAGCAGTACTTC	CASSSYRERLGEQYF
.	TRBV4-1	15	many	TRBJ1-2	TGCGCCAGCAGCCCGTCAACGGAGGGGAGGAATGGCTACACCTTC	CASSPSTEGRNGYTF
.	TRBV7-2	13	many	TRBJ2-1	TGTGCCAGCAGCCCTGGGGGAGTGGGTGAGCAGTTCTTC	CASSPGGVGEQFF
TRBD2	TRBV5-1	15	many	TRBJ2-7	TGCGCCAGCAGCACTCTAGCGGGGAGCTCCTACGAGCAGTACTTC	CASSTLAGSSYEQYF
TRBD1	TRBV5-1	14	many	TRBJ2-5	TGCGCCAGCAGGGTCGGACAGGCCCAAGAGACCCAGTACTTC	CASRVGQAQETQYF
.	TRBV5-1	14	many	TRBJ2-3	TGCGCCAGCAGCTCGTCGGGGGGCCGAGATACGCAGTATTTT	CASSSSGGRDTQYF
.	TRBV11-2	24	.	TRBJ2-2	.	CASSSFRGPADTQYFGPGTGELFF
TRBD1	TRBV29-1	13	.	TRBJ2-1	TGCAGCGTCGGGGCCCTCGGGACAGCCGAGCAGTTCTTC	CSVGALGTAEQFF
.	TRBV18	14	many	TRBJ1-2	TGTGCCAGCTCACCTGATAGCTCAGCGCGTGGCTACACCTTC	CASSPDSSARGYTF
TRBD2	TRBV2	15	.	TRBJ2-7	TGTGCCAGCAGTCTCACTAGCGGGATAAGCCACGAGCAGTACTTC	CASSLTSGISHEQYF
.	TRBV24-1	15	many	TRBJ2-3	TGTGCCACCAGTGATTTGTCCCGTGACACAGATACGCAGTATTTT	CATSDLSRDTDTQYF
TRBD1	TRBV5-1	15	.	TRBJ2-7	TGCGCCAGCAGCTTGGCAACCGGACAGGGGCGAGAGCAGTACTTC	CASSLATGQGREQYF
.	TRBV19	12	.	TRBJ1-5	TGTGCCAGTAGCTGGGGAGTACAGCCCCAGCATTTT	CASSWGVQPQHF
.	TRBV6-6	17	many	TRBJ1-6	TGTGCCAGCAGTTACATGGGACGGAGCTCCTATAATTCACCCCTCCACTTT	CASSYMGRSSYNSPLHF
TRBD2	TRBV5-1	15	many	TRBJ2-7	TGCGCCAGCAGCTTGGGTGGCGGGGGTACCTACGAGCAGTACTTC	CASSLGGGGTYEQYF
.	TRBV3-1	13	many	TRBJ2-7	TGTGCCAGCAGCCAACTCCTTAACTACGAGCAGTACTTC	CASSQLLNYEQYF
TRBD1	TRBV29-1	13	once	TRBJ2-7	TGCAGCGTCCAGACAGGGGGGGGAGACGAGCAGTACTTC	CSVQTGGGDEQYF
TRBD2	TRBV10-2	15	many	TRBJ2-3	TGCGCCAGCAGGGTAGCGGGGGGACGCACAGATACGCAGTATTTT	CASRVAGGRTDTQYF
TRBD1	TRBV9	15	many	TRBJ1-1	TGTGCCAGCAGCGTAGTCGGGACAGACAACACTGAAGCTTTCTTT	CASSVVGTDNTEAFF